Following are 22 T cell receptor delta chains from one sample sequenced in a study of Vγ9Vδ2 T cells in congenital toxoplasmosis. Template-switch reverse transcription used TRGC- and TRDC-specific primers together in a single tube. The TRGC primer design covered both constant genes, TRGC1 and TRGC2. TCRdb re-called the reads with CATT. This table has 550 to 700 delta-chain clones, about a quarter appearing once. Sequenced sample: gamma-delta T cells from blood. Receptor source: a child under 10 years old born to a mother with Toxoplasma gondii infection during pregnancy, either congenitally infected or uninfected (not recorded which).

Concerning this clone: The protein recorded in TCRdb matches a much larger clone and deviates from this DNA's translation at residue 11, suggesting a read error; the protein here is obtained by translating the DNA. The V call is TRDV2, the J call TRDJ1, with 10 positions matching TRDD3. Assignment of the J gene here rests on matching the DNA to germline, because TCRdb gives none. The CDR3 is 15 amino acids. J lost 7 bases, V lost 0 bases, and 7 bases had no gene match. Germline CDR1 GEAIGNYY, CDR2 EKD. CDR3 sequence: CACDTGGYVPVKLIF. The CDR3 nucleotides are TGTGCCTGTGACACCGGGGGATACGTTCCCGTTAAACTCATCTTT.

On this clone: It differs at one base from a far larger clone, so likely a read error. The sample holds other DNA sequences that translate to the same CDR3. V usage is TRDV1 and J usage is TRDJ1, with 7 bases identical to TRDD3. The J gene was not available in TCRdb and was assigned here by matching the DNA to germline segments. This CDR3 is built from 19 residues. The V gene end was trimmed by 3 bases and the J gene end by 1 base; junction bases not matched to a gene: 17. Germline V gene lookup returns CDR1 TSWWSYY and CDR2 QGS. In DNA form, the CDR3 reads TGTGCTCTTGGGGATCCAACTCCGTACTGGGGAATACTCACCGATAAACTCATCTTT. Protein sequence: CALGDPTPYWGILTDKLIF.

With regard to this clone: A read error is likely here: a far larger clone is one base away. The chain joins TRDV3 to TRDJ1; possibly TRDD3 for D (6 bases). The J gene, not given by TCRdb, was assigned here from a germline match of the nucleotide sequence. Germline V gene lookup returns CDR1 TVYSNPD and CDR2 GDNSRS (reference sequence). Trimming shortened V by 1 base and J by 3 bases, and 24 bases separated the two germline ends. The CDR3 totals 17 residues. The CDR3: CAFKSAYGGSRPDKLIF. As DNA, the CDR3 is TGTGCCTTTAAAAGTGCCTATGGGGGCTCACGGCCCGATAAACTCATCTTT.

This clone was detected a few times. Given a far larger clone just one base away, this is likely a sequencing read error. This chain connects TRDV1 to TRDJ1, with TRDD3 matching over 13 bases. The CDR3 has 18 residues. Germline V gene lookup returns CDR1 TSWWSYY and CDR2 QGS. CDR3 coding DNA: TGTGCTCTTGGGGACCTAATACTGGGGGATACGGGAACCGATAAACCCATCTTT. It codes for CALGDLILGDTGTDKPIF.

Turning to this clone: One base separates it from a far larger clone, so it is likely a read error. The V gene is TRDV3, the J gene TRDJ1, with TRDD3 matching 13 bases. Here the J gene came from matching the DNA to germline, since TCRdb omits it. The CDR3 runs 17 residues. In germline, CDR1 is TVYSNPD, CDR2 GDNSRS (reference sequence). V shed 1 base and J 3 bases; nucleotides not matched to a gene: 11. The chain's CDR3 is CAFKGRYWGIRSDKLIF. DNA of the CDR3: TGTGCCTTTAAGGGGCGGTACTGGGGGATACGTTCCGATAAACTCATCTTT.

This clone is judged hyperexpanded (1% or more). Additional DNA sequences in this sample encode the identical CDR3. This chain joins TRDV1 and TRDJ1; a possible D gene is TRDD3 (5 bases). The CDR3 loop spans 13 amino acids. With 3 bases removed from V and 4 bases from J, the gap between germline ends came to 9 bases. Germline assignment: CDR1 TSWWSYY and CDR2 QGS. CDR3 sequence (DNA): TGTGCTCTTGGGGAGATAGGGGACGATAAACTCATCTTT. This translates into CALGEIGDDKLIF.

This clone was picked up a small number of times. This likely came from a read error, as a far larger clone is one base away. No call was made for the V gene; the J gene is TRDJ1; TRDD3 was called by the table and not checked on the DNA. This CDR3 contains 19 residues. CDR3 sequence: CAATISYCYWPRCDDKLIF. CDR3 coding DNA: TGTGCTGCTACTATTTCCTATTGTTACTGGCCTAGATGCGATGATAAACTCATCTTT.

A few counts support this clone. A read error is the likely source, as a far larger clone sits one nucleotide away. The rearrangement links TRDV3 to TRDJ1; D may be TRDD3 (6 bases). CDR3 length equals 18 residues. Germline V gene lookup returns CDR1 TVYSNPD and CDR2 GDNSRS (reference sequence). DNA for the CDR3: TGTGCTTTCATTCCCACTACTGGGTCGGAGGTAGGCACCGATAAACTCATCTTT. Translated, it gives CAFIPTTGSEVGTDKLIF. The complete variable domain, with remaining parts taken from reference TRDV3 and TRDJ1, reads CDKVTQSSPDQTVASGSEVVLLCTYDTVYSNPDLFWYRIRPDYSFQFVFYGDNSRSEGADFTQGRFSVKHILTQKAFHLVISPVRTEDSATYYCAFIPTTGSEVGTDKLIFGKGTRVTVEP.

Note on this clone: The likely explanation is a read error, given a far larger clone one base away. Other DNA sequences in this specimen translate into the identical CDR3. The chain has TRDV1 and TRDJ1; 12 nucleotides line up with TRDD3. No J gene is reported in TCRdb; it was inferred here by comparing the DNA with germline. This CDR3 contains 19 residues. V trimming: 3 bases; J trimming: 5 bases; junction bases outside the gene matches: 16. CDR1 and CDR2 from the germline V gene are TSWWSYY and QGS. CDR3 loop: CALGDPTPYWGILTDKLIF. In DNA form, the CDR3 reads TGTGCTCTTGGGGATCCAACTCCGTACTGGGGGATACTCACTGATAAACTCATCTTT.

Note on this clone: A read error is likely here: a far larger clone is one base away. The identical CDR3 is also encoded by other nucleotide sequences in the sample. The rearrangement uses TRDV1 and TRDJ1, with 8 bases aligning to TRDD3. Assignment of the J gene here rests on matching the DNA to germline, because TCRdb gives none. The V and J ends lost 4 bases and 5 bases, in that order; junction bases with no gene match: 21. Germline CDR1 reads TSWWSYY; CDR2 reads QGS. This CDR3 is built from 19 residues. DNA for the CDR3: TGTGCTCTTGGGGTCCCACGCGACTCGGGGGGATATGTCCAAGATAAACTCATCTTT. Amino acids: CALGVPRDSGGYVQDKLIF.

Only a few counts were recorded for this clone. The chain links TRDV1 to TRDJ1; 11 positions agree with TRDD3. The J segment lost 1 base and the V segment lost 4 bases, leaving 14 bases of the junction unmatched. Germline values: CDR1 TSWWSYY, CDR2 QGS. The CDR3 covers 19 residues. CDR3 region: CALGGRFGGYVRSTDKLIF. The CDR3 region has the DNA TGTGCTCTTGGGGGCCGCTTTGGGGGATACGTCCGCTCCACCGATAAACTCATCTTT.

This clone has only one observation. A read error likely explains this, since a far larger clone differs by one base. This rearrangement joins TRDV2 to TRDJ1; maybe TRDD3 (5 bases). In the absence of a J gene in TCRdb, the DNA was matched to germline to assign it here. Germline assignment: CDR1 GEAIGNYY and CDR2 EKD. Trimming stripped 1 base from V and 4 bases from J, with 24 bases between. The CDR3 totals 18 residues. CDR3 region: CACDTLGWGIRAGDKLIF. The CDR3 DNA reads TGTGCCTGTGACACGTTGGGATGGGGAATACGCGCGGGCGATAAACTCATCTTT.

The V gene was left uncalled, and the J gene is TRDJ1; TRDD3, the table's D call, lacks a check against the DNA. The CDR3 has 31 residues. Written as DNA, the CDR3 is TGCGCAGAGTACATGGGGGAAGAGGGTTTTTATACTGATGTGTTTCATTGTGCCTTCCTGTGGGGGATTGTGTACACCGATAAACTCATCTTT. This encodes CAEYMGEEGFYTDVFHCAFLWGIVYTDKLIF.

Relative to its sample, this clone is large. The rearrangement joins TRDV3 to TRDJ1, with 7 positions matching TRDD3. This CDR3 has 19 amino acids. V was pared by 3 bases and J by 0 bases, with 22 bases of the junction left unmatched. Germline values: CDR1 TVYSNPD, CDR2 GDNSRS (reference sequence). Here the CDR3 DNA reads TGTGCCTTACGGTTACCCTTCGTGGGGGAAAGAACGTACACCGATAAACTCATCTTT. Translation gives CALRLPFVGERTYTDKLIF.

Notes on this clone: TCRdb has a much larger clone's protein, which differs at residue 12 from the translation of this DNA, likely because of a read error; what is shown is the protein translated from the DNA. This sequence joins TRDV2 and TRDJ1; maybe TRDD3 (5 bases). No J gene is reported in TCRdb; it was inferred here by comparing the DNA with germline. Germline assignment: CDR1 GEAIGNYY and CDR2 EKD. This CDR3 is built from 19 residues. V was clipped by 0 bases and J by 1 base, with 23 bases between them. The CDR3, as DNA: TGTGCCTGTGACACCGTGACTCATACTTTAGGGGGTGGCACCGATAAACTCATCTTT. Its translation: CACDTVTHTLGGGTDKLIF.

This clone was counted a few times. TCRdb lists the protein of a much larger clone for this DNA, which differs at residue 6, so this is likely a read error; the protein given here is translated from the DNA itself. V and J are TRDV1 and TRDJ1, with 11 positions matching TRDD3. This CDR3 region has 25 residues. The trim removed 5 bases at V and 1 base at J, leaving 33 bases unmatched. Germline assignment: CDR1 TSWWSYY and CDR2 QGS. The CDR3 nucleotides read TGTGCTCTTGGGACCTCCTTCCTACCTGGGGGATACCTCACTCCCACCCCCCCAGGCACCGATAAACTCATCTTT. Translated: CALGTSFLPGGYLTPTPPGTDKLIF.

In regard to this clone: The TCRdb protein, from a much larger clone, departs from this DNA's translation at residue 4, likely by read error; the protein shown derives from the DNA. The called J gene is TRDJ1, whereas the V gene has no call; the D call TRDD3 from the table was never checked on the DNA. The CDR3 runs to 19 residues. The chain's CDR3 is CAAAVSYCYWPRCDDKLIF. The CDR3 region has the DNA TGTGCTGCTGCTGTTTCCTATTGTTACTGGCCTAGATGCGATGATAAACTCATCTTT.

Only a few counts were recorded for this clone. It differs at one base from a far larger clone, so likely a read error. The chain joins TRDV3 to TRDJ1; 12 positions agree with TRDD3. This CDR3 comprises 20 residues. Per germline, CDR1 TVYSNPD and CDR2 GDNSRS (reference sequence). Here the CDR3 DNA reads TGTGCCTCTAGAAGTCTCCGGTACTGGGGGATACTAGGAGGCACCGATAAACGCATCTTT. It yields the protein CASRSLRYWGILGGTDKRIF.

This clone was seen more than once but under ten times. A read error is likely here: a far larger clone is one base away. This chain connects TRDV1 to TRDJ1; D is perhaps TRDD3 (6 bases). The CDR3 totals 22 residues. Looked up from germline, CDR1 is TSWWSYY and CDR2 is QGS. Trimming shortened V by 3 bases and J by 0 bases, and 32 bases separated the two germline ends. Here the CDR3 reads CALGESHKLLGNTRTYTDKLIF. The CDR3 DNA is TGTGCTCTTGGGGAGTCCCATAAATTGCTGGGGAATACGCGGACGTACACCGATAAACTCATCTTT.

Details on this clone: TCRdb has a much larger clone's protein, which differs at residue 9 from the translation of this DNA, likely because of a read error; what is shown is the protein translated from the DNA. The chain employs TRDV2 and TRDJ1, with D perhaps matching TRDD3 (6 bases). In the absence of a J gene in TCRdb, the DNA was matched to germline to assign it here. The CDR3 has 19 amino acids. V lost 0 bases and J lost 1, with 23 bases in between. Germline CDR1 is GEAIGNYY and CDR2 is EKD. The CDR3 loop is CACDTVTHALGDGTDKLIF. CDR3 nucleotide sequence: TGTGCCTGTGACACCGTGACTCATGCTTTAGGGGATGGCACCGATAAACTCATCTTT.

Regarding this clone: TCRdb assigns this DNA the protein of a much larger clone, which departs from its translation at residue 5; this likely reflects a read error, and the protein shown comes from translating the DNA. The genes are TRDV3 and TRDJ1; 7 bases are a match to TRDD3. Since TCRdb gives no J gene, matching the DNA to germline was used here to assign it. This CDR3 contains 19 residues. The germline CDR1 and CDR2 sequences are TVYSNPD and GDNSRS (reference sequence). Losses at the gene ends were 3 bases for V and 0 bases for J; bases not matched to a gene: 22. The CDR3 nucleotides are TGTGCCTTACGGTTTCCCTTCGTGGGGGAAAGAACGTACACCGATAAACTCATCTTT. It yields the protein CALRFPFVGERTYTDKLIF.

As to this clone: This is likely an artifact of a read error, given a far larger clone one base away. The J gene has no call, while the V gene is TRDV2; TRDD3 reflects the table's D call only, with no check against the DNA. CDR1 GEAIGNYY and CDR2 EKD come from the germline V gene. This CDR3 is 18 amino acids long. CDR3 amino acids: CACDKPGMRQNLDGKHIF. DNA for the CDR3: TGTGCCTGTGACAAACCCGGGATGAGGCAAAACCTAGACGGTAAACACATCTTT.